The present T cell receptor beta chain was sequenced within a study of blood T cell repertoires in COVID-19. Across the whole study: The study drew acute and convalescent COVID-19 samples from the United States, Italy and Spain. From T cells, B-cell-depleted T cells, or PBMCs came the material, which was cDNA or gDNA.

Trimming took 8 bases from V and 4 from J, leaving 9 bases between them. The CDR3 has 12 amino acids. Authors' data handling: Using reference gene primer amplification, nucleated cell counts were estimated. TCRdb's table, derived via immunoSEQ multiplex PCR, lists solely in-frame clones and lacks some. V, J and clone size were drawn from that table, and D and trimming were deduced from the DNA. This sample has approximately 70,000 clones; around 84% occur once, and the top ten carry roughly a tenth. The V call is TRBV12-3 or TRBV12-4, the J call TRBJ1-3; D gene uncertain. The receptor comes from a man in his sixties or seventies with active or convalescent COVID-19. Source material: peripheral blood. CDR3 sequence (DNA): TGTGCCAGCCTAGGTGTAGGAAACACCATATATTTT. This sequence encodes CASLGVGNTIYF.